This T cell receptor beta chain was recovered during a study of T cell changes during pregnancy in multiple sclerosis. The assay was immunoSEQ multiplex PCR, and TCRdb's table has in-frame clones only and misses some. The table has tens of thousands of clones, roughly 90% seen once. Trimming took off 3 bases at V and 5 bases at J, with 16 bases between the two ends. The CDR3 has 15 amino acids. The V gene's germline CDR1 is LNHDA and CDR2 SQIVND (reference sequence). This TCR was sampled from a female donor with multiple sclerosis, enrolled in a pregnancy study. The material was peripheral blood, obtained in the second trimester of pregnancy. The rearrangement uses TRBV19 and TRBJ1-2; tentative D call: TRBD1 (6 bases). As DNA, the CDR3 is TGTGCCAGTAGTATGGCATTCGGAACAGGGTATGGCTACACCTTC. Protein: CASSMAFGTGYGYTF.